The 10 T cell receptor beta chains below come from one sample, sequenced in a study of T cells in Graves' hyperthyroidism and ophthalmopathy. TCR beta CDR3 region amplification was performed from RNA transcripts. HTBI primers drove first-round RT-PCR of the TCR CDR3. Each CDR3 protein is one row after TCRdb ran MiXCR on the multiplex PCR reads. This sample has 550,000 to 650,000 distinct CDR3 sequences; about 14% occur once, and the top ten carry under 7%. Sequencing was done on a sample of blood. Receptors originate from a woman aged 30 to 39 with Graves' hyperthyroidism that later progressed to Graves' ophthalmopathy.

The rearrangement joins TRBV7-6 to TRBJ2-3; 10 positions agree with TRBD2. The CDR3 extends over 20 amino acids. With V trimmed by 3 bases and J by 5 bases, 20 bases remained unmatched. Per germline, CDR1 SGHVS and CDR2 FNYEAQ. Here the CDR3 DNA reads TGTGCCAGCAGCTTCTCTCCCCCTAGCGGGAGTTGGGAGGAAGGAGATACGCAGTATTTT. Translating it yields CASSFSPPSGSWEEGDTQYF.

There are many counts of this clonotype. The CDR3 DNA reads as TGTGCCAGCAGCCAGGGACTAGCGGAGACCCAGTACTTC. Protein: CASSQGLAETQYF. The chain has TRBV7-2 and TRBJ2-5, with 10 bases matching TRBD2. This CDR3 is built from 13 residues. The germline CDR1 and CDR2 sequences are SGHTA and FQGNSA. Losses at the gene ends were 5 bases for V and 5 bases for J; bases not matched to a gene: 2. Looking up the rest from reference TRBV7-2 and TRBJ2-5 gives the full variable domain: GAGVSQSPSNKVTEKGKDVELRCDPISGHTALYWYRQSLGQGLEFLIYFQGNSAPDKSGLPSDRFSAERTGGSVSTLTIQRTQQEDSAVYLCASSQGLAETQYFGPGTRLLVL.

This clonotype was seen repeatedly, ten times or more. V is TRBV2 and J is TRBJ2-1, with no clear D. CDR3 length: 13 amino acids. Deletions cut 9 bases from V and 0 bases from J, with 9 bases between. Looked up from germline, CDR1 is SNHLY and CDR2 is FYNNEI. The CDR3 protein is CASTLDSYNEQFF. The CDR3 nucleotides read TGTGCCAGTACCCTAGACTCCTACAATGAGCAGTTCTTC. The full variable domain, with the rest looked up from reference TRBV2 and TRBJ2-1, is EPEVTQTPSHQVTQMGQEVILRCVPISNHLYFYWYRQILGQKVEFLVSFYNNEISEKSEIFDDQFSVERPDGSNFTLKIRSTKLEDSAMYFCASTLDSYNEQFFGPGTRLTVL.

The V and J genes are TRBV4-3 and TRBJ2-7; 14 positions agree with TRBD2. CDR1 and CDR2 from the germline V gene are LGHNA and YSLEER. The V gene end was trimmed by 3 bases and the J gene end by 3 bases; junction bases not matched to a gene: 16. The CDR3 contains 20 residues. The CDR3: CASSHDGPRGLAGGRYEQYF. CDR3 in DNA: TGCGCCAGCAGCCATGATGGGCCCCGAGGACTAGCGGGAGGCCGCTACGAGCAGTACTTC.

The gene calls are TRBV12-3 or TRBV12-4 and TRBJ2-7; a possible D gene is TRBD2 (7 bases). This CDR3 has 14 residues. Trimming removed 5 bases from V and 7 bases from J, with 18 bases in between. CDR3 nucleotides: TGTGCCAGCAGTCCGAGGGGGGGAACCAGGGAGCAGTACTTC. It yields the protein CASSPRGGTREQYF.

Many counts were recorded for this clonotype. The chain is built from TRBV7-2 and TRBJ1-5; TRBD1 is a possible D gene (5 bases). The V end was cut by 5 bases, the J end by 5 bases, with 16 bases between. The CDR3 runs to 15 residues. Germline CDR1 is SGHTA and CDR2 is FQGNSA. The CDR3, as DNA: TGTGCCAGCAGCCCCTGGGGGGGTGGCGATCAGCCCCAGCATTTT. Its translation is CASSPWGGGDQPQHF.

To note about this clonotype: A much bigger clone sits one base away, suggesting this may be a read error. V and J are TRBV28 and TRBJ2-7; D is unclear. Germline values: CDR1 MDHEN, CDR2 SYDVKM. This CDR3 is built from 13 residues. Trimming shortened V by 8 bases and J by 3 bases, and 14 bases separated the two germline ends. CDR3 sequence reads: CASRAAVRYEQYF. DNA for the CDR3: TGTGCCAGCCGTGCCGCAGTCCGCTACGAGCAGTACTTC. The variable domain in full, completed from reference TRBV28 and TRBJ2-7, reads DVKVTQSSRYLVKRTGEKVFLECVQDMDHENMFWYRQDPGLGLRLIYFSYDVKMKEKGDIPEGYSVSREKKERFSLILESASTNQTSMYLCASRAAVRYEQYFGPGTRLTVT.

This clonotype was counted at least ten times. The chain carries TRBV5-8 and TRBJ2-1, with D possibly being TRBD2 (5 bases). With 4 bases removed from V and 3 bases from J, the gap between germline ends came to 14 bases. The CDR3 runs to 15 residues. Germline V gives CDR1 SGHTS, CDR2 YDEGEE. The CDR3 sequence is CASSRGGLSYNEQFF. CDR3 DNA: TGTGCCAGCAGCCGTGGCGGGCTGAGCTACAATGAGCAGTTCTTC.

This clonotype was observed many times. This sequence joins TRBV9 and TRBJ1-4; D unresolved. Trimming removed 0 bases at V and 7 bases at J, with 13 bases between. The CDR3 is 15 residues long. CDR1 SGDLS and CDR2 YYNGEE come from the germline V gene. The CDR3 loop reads CASSVGQRGREKLFF. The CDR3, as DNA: TGTGCCAGCAGCGTAGGACAACGGGGTCGTGAAAAACTGTTTTTT. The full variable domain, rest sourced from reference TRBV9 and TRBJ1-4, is DSGVTQTPKHLITATGQRVTLRCSPRSGDLSVYWYQQSLDQGLQFLIQYYNGEERAKGNILERFSAQQFPDLHSELNLSSLELGDSALYFCASSVGQRGREKLFFGSGTQLSVL.

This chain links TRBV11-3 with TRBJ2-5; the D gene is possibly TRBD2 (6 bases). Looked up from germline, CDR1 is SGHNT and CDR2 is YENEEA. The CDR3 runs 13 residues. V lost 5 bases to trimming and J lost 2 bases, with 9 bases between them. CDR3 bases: TGTGCCAGCAGCCCGGCGGGACAAGAGACCCAGTACTTC. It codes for CASSPAGQETQYF.